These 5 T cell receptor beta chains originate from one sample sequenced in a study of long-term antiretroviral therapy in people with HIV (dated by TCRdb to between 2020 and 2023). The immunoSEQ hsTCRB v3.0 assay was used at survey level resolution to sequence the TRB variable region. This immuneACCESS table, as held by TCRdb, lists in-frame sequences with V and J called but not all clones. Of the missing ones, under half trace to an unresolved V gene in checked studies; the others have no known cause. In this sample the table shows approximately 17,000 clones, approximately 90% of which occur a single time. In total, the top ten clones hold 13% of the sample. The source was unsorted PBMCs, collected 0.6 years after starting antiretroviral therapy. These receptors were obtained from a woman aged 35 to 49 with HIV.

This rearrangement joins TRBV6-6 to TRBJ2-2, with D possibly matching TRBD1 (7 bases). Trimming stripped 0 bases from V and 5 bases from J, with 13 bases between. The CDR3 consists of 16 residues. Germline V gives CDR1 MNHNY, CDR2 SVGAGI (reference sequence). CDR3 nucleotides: TGTGCCAGCAGTTACTCGGCAGGGGGGAGGACCGGGGAGCTGTTTTTT. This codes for CASSYSAGGRTGELFF.

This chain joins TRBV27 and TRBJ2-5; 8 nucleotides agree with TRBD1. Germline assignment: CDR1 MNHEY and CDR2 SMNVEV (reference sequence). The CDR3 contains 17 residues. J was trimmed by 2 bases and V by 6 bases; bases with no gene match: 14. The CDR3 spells CASRGKKTGVEQETQYF. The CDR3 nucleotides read TGTGCCAGCAGGGGGAAAAAGACAGGGGTTGAACAAGAGACCCAGTACTTC.

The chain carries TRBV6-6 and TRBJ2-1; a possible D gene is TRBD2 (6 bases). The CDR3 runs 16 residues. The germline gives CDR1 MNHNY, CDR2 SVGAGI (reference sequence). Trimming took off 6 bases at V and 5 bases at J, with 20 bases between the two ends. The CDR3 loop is CASRRSGLQNHNEQFF. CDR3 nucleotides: TGTGCCAGCAGACGATCGGGACTGCAAAACCACAATGAGCAGTTCTTC.

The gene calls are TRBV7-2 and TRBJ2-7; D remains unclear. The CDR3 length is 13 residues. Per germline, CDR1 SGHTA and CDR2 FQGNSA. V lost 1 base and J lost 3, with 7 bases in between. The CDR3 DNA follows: TGTGCCAGCAGCTTAGGGCAAGACTACGAGCAGTACTTC. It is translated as CASSLGQDYEQYF.

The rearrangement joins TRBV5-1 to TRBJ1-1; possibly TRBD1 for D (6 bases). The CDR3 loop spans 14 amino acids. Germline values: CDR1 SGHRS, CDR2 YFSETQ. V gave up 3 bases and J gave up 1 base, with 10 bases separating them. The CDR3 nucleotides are TGCGCCAGCAGCTCCCAGGGGAAGAACACTGAAGCTTTCTTT. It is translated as CASSSQGKNTEAFF.